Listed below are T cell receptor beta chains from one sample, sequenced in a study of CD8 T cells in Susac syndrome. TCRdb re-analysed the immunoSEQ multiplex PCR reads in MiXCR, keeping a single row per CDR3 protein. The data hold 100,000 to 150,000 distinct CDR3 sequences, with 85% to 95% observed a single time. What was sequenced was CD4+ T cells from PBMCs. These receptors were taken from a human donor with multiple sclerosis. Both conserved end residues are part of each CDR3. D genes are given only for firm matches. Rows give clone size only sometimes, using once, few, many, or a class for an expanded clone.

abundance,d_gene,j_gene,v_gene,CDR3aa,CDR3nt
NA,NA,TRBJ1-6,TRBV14,CASSQEGRSGSPLHF,TGTGCCAGCAGCCAAGAAGGACGTAGTGGTTCACCCCTCCACTTT
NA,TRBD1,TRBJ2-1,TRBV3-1,CASSQEVQGDEQFF,TGTGCCAGCAGCCAAGAGGTTCAGGGGGATGAGCAGTTCTTC
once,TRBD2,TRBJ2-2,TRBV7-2,CASWRRAGANTGELFF,TGTGCCAGCTGGCGGAGAGCGGGGGCCAACACCGGGGAGCTGTTTTTT
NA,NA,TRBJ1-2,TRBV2,CASSGQTSNYGYTF,TGTGCCAGCAGTGGACAGACCTCCAACTATGGCTACACCTTC
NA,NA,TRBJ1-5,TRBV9,CASSEGWSQPQHF,TGTGCCAGCAGCGAGGGTTGGTCCCAGCCCCAGCATTTT
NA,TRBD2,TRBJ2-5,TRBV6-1,CASSVERGTETQYF,TGTGCCAGCAGTGTCGAGCGGGGGACGGAGACCCAGTACTTC
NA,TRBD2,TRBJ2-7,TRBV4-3,CASSLTTGGEYEQYF,TGCGCCAGCAGCCTCACGACGGGGGGAGAGTACGAGCAGTACTTC
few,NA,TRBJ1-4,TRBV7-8,CASTQRAGRKLFF,TGTGCCAGCACCCAGAGGGCAGGGAGAAAACTGTTTTTT
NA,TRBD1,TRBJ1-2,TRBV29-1,CSVANRGKAGYTF,TGCAGCGTCGCCAACAGGGGGAAAGCGGGCTACACCTTC
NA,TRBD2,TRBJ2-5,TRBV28,CASSDRSRGETQYF,TGTGCCAGCAGCGATAGATCGCGGGGGGAGACCCAGTACTTC
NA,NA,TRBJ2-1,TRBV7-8,CASSLATPRGYNEQFF,TGTGCCAGCAGCTTAGCGACCCCACGGGGGTACAATGAGCAGTTCTTC
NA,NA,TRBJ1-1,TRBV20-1,CSAWGNTEAFF,TGCAGTGCTTGGGGGAACACTGAAGCTTTCTTT
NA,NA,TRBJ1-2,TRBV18,CASSPAGADYGYTF,TGTGCCAGCTCACCAGCAGGGGCTGACTATGGCTACACCTTC
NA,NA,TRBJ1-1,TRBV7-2,CASSLVTANTEAFF,TGTGCCAGCAGCTTAGTTACAGCTAACACTGAAGCTTTCTTT
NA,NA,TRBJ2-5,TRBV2,CASSESEIQETQYF,TGTGCCAGCAGTGAATCGGAGATACAAGAGACCCAGTACTTC
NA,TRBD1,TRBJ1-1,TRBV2,CASGGTGGFTEAFF,TGTGCCAGCGGAGGGACAGGGGGTTTCACTGAAGCTTTCTTT
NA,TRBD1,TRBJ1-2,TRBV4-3,CASSQDGQGGGYTF,TGCGCCAGCAGCCAAGATGGCCAGGGGGGCGGCTACACCTTC
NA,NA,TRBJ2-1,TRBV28,CASSPSRWGLAPDNEQFF,TGTGCCAGCAGTCCGAGCCGGTGGGGGTTGGCTCCTGACAATGAGCAGTTCTTC
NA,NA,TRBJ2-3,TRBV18,CASSLHTQYF,TGTGCCAGCTCACTTCATACGCAGTATTTT
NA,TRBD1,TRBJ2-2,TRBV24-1,CATSDAQGAYGELFF,TGTGCCACCAGTGACGCACAGGGGGCATACGGGGAGCTGTTTTTT
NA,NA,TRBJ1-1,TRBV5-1,CASSLGGESAFF,TGCGCCAGCAGCTTGGGGGGGGAGAGTGCTTTCTTT
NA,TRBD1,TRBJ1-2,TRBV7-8,CASSLGGTGVYGYTF,TGTGCCAGCAGCTTAGGGGGGACAGGAGTCTATGGCTACACCTTC
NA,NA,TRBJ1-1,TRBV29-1,CSTRVTLLSEAFF,TGCAGCACCCGGGTCACTCTACTTTCCGAGGCTTTCTTT
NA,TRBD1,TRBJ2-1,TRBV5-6,CASRTGTGYNEQFF,TGTGCCAGCAGGACCGGGACAGGGTACAATGAGCAGTTCTTC
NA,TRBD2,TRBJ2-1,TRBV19,CASSIVAGTSNEQFF,TGTGCCAGTAGTATAGTAGCGGGCACCTCCAATGAGCAGTTCTTC
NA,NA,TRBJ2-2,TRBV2,CASSEAGIGTGELFF,TGTGCCAGCAGTGAAGCGGGGATTGGGACCGGGGAGCTGTTTTTT
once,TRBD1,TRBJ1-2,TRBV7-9,CASSLGTAGF,TGTGCCAGCAGCTTGGGGACAGCCGGGTTC
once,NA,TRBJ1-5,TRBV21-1,CASSKGWGPSNQPQHF,TGTGCCAGCAGCAAAGGTTGGGGGCCCAGCAATCAGCCCCAGCATTTT
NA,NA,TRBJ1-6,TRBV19,CASSPKENHSPLHF,TGTGCCAGTAGTCCTAAGGAAAATCATTCACCCCTCCACTTT
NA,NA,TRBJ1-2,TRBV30,CAWSPGALFYGYTF,TGTGCCTGGAGTCCAGGGGCCCTCTTCTATGGCTACACCTTC
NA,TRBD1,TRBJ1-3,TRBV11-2,CASSVTTGAAGNTIYF,TGTGCCAGCAGCGTAACCACAGGGGCGGCTGGAAACACCATATATTTT
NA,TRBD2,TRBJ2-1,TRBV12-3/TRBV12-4,CASSSGTSGGNEQFF,TGTGCCAGCAGCTCCGGGACTAGCGGGGGGAATGAGCAGTTCTTC
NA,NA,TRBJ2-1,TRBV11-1,CASRKAGRNYNEQFF,TGTGCCAGCAGGAAGGCGGGGAGAAACTACAATGAGCAGTTCTTC
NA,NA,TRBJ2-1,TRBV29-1,CSVEGDWANEQFF,TGCAGCGTTGAAGGTGACTGGGCCAATGAGCAGTTCTTC
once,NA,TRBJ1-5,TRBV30,CAWSVRLGGFQPQHF,TGTGCCTGGAGTGTACGGCTCGGGGGTTTTCAGCCCCAGCATTTT